This T cell receptor (beta chain) was retrieved from a study of blood T cell repertoires in COVID-19. About the research overall: Samples representing acute and convalescent COVID-19 were sourced from the United States, Italy and Spain. From T cells, B-cell-depleted T cells, or PBMCs came the material, which was cDNA or gDNA.

V was clipped by 3 bases and J by 4 bases; unmatched bases: 4. This CDR3 contains 14 residues. Per the germline V gene, CDR1 is MRHNA and CDR2 is SNTAGT. Under the authors' procedure: Reference gene primer amplification in the assay estimated nucleated cell counts. This table comes from immunoSEQ multiplex PCR, and its TCRdb copy is limited to in-frame clones, with some not included. V and J calls and clone size are those listed in that table; D and trimming were worked out from the DNA. The sample records about 120,000 clones, approximately 86% being singletons. The clonotype was recovered from a human donor in a cohort sampled during active COVID-19. Sequences were obtained from peripheral blood. The rearrangement uses TRBV6-4 and TRBJ2-3; 7 bases align to TRBD2. CDR3 DNA sequence: TGTGCCAGCAGTGAATCTAGCGGCCCAGATACGCAGTATTTT. It codes for CASSESSGPDTQYF.